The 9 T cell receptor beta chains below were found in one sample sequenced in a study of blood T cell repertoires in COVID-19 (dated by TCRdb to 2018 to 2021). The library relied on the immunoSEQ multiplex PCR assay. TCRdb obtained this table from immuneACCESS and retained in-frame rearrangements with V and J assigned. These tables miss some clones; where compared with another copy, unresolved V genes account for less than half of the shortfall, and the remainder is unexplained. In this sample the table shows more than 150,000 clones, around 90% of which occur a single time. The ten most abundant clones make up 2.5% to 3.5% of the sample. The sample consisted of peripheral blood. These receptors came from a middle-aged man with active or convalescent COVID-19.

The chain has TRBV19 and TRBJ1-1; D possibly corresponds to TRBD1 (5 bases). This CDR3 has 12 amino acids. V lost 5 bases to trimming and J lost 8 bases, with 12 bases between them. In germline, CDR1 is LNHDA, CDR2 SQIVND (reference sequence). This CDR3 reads CASSHRTIEAFF. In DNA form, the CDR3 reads TGTGCCAGTAGTCACAGGACCATAGAAGCTTTCTTT.

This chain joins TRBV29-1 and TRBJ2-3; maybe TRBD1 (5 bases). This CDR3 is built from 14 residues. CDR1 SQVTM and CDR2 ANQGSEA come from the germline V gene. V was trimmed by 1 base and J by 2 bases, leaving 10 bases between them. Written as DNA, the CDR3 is TGCAGCGTTGAAGGTGGGGCTTACACAGATACGCAGTATTTT. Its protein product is CSVEGGAYTDTQYF.

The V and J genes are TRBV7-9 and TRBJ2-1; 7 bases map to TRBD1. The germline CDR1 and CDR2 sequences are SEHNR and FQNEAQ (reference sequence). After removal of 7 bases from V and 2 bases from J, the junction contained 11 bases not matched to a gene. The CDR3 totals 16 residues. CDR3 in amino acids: CASTNMGQSPYNEQFF. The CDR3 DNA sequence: TGTGCCAGCACCAACATGGGACAGAGCCCCTACAATGAGCAGTTCTTC.

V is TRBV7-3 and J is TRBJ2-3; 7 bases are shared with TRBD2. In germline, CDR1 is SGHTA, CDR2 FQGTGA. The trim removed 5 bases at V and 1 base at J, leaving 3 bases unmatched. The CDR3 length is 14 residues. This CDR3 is CASSPRGGTDTQYF. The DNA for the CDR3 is TGTGCCAGCAGCCCCCGGGGGGGCACAGATACGCAGTATTTT.

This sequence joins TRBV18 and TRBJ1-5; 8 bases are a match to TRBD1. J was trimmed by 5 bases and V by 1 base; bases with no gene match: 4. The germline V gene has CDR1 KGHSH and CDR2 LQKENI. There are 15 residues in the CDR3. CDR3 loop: CASSPRATGDQPQHF. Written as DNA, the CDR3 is TGTGCCAGCTCACCACGGGCGACAGGGGATCAGCCCCAGCATTTT.

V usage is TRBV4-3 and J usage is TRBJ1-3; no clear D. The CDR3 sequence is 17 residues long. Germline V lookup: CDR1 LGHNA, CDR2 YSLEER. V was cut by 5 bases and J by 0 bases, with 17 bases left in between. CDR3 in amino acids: CASSALSPTFSGNTIYF. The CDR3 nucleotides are TGCGCCAGCAGCGCCCTTTCCCCGACATTCTCTGGAAACACCATATATTTT.

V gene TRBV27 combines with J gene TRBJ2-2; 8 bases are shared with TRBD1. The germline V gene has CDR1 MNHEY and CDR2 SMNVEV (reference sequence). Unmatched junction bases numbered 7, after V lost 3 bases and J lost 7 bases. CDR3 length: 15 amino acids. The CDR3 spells CASSLTDRAFGELFF. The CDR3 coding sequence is TGTGCCAGCAGTTTGACGGACAGGGCATTCGGGGAGCTGTTTTTT.

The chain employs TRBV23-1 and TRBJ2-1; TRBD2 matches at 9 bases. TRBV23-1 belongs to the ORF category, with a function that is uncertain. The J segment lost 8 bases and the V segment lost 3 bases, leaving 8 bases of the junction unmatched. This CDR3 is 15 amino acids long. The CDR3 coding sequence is TGCGCCAGCAGTCAGCTGGTGCGGGGGGGAGATGAGCAGTTCTTC. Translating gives CASSQLVRGGDEQFF.

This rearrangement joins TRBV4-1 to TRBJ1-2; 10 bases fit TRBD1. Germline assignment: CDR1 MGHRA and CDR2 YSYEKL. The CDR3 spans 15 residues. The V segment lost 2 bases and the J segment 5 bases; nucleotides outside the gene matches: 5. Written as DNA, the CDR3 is TGCGCCAGCAGCCAACCCGGGACAGGGGAATATGGCTACACCTTC. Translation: CASSQPGTGEYGYTF.